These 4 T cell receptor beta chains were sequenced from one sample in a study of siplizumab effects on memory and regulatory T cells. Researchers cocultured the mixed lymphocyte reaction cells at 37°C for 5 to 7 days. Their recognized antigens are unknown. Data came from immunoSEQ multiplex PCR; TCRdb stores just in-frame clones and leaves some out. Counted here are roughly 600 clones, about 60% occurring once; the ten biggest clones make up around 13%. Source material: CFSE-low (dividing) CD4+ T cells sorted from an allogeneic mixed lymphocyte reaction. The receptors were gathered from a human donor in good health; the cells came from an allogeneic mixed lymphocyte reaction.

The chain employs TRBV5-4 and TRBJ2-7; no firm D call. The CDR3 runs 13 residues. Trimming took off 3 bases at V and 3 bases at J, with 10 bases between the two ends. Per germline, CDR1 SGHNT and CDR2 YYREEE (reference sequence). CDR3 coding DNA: TGTGCCAGCAGCTCCCCGATTAACTACGAGCAGTACTTC. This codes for CASSSPINYEQYF.

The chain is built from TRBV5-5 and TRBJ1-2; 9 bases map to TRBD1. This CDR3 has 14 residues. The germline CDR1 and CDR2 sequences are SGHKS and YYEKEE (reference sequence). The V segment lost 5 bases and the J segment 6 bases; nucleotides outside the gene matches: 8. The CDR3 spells CASSSLRDRDGYTF. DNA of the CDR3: TGTGCCAGCAGTTCCCTCCGGGACAGGGATGGCTACACCTTC.

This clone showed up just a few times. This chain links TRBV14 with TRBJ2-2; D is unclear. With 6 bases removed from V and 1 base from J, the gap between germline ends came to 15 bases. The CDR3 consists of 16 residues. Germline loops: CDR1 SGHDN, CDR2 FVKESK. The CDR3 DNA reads TGTGCCAGCAGGAAGAGGACGGCCCTGAACACCGGGGAGCTGTTTTTT. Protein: CASRKRTALNTGELFF.

The CDR3 DNA follows: TGCGCCAGCAGCTCACCGGGACAAGAAAAACTGTTTTTT. Its protein product is CASSSPGQEKLFF. This sequence joins TRBV5-1 and TRBJ1-4, with D possibly matching TRBD1 (6 bases). Trimming pared 3 bases from V and 8 bases from J, leaving 11 bases between. Germline V gene sequence: CDR1 SGHRS, CDR2 YFSETQ. The CDR3 has 13 residues.